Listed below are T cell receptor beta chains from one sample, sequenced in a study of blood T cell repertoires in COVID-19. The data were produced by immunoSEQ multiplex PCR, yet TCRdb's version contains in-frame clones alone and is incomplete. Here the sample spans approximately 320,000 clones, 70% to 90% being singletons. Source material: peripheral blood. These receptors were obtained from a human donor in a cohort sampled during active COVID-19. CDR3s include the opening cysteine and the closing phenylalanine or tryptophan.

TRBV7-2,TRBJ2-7,CASSLTGYSYEQYF
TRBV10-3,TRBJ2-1,CAIRGRGATYNEQFF
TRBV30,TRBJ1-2,CAWSVPSDRYYGYTF
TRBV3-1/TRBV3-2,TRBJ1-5,CASGYKDRTNQPQHF
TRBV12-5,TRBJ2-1,CASGLAEGLAQFF
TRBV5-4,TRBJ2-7,CASSPTGAYEQYF
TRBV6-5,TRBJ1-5,CASLRDSNQPQHF
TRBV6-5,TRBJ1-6,CASSYSGRGLSPLHF
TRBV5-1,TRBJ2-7,CASSRGPTNYEQYF
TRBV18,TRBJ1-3,CASSRQYSGNTIYF
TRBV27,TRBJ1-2,CASSLSGQGSIGYTF
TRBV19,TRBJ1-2,CASSMPGGEGYTF
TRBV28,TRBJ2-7,CASRLTPIYEQYF
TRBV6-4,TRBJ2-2,CASSPSDSNTGELFF
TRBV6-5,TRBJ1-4,CASRDLGQVFEKLFF
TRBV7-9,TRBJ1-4,CASSLAETGGEKLFF
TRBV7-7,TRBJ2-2,CAAQGADTGELFF
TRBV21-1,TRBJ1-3,CASSRDGLGSGNTIYF
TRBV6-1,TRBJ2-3,CASSDILRTQYF
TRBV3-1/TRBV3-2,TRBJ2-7,CASGAPSYEQYF
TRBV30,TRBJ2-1,CAWNHRGSEQFF
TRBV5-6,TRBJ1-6,CASSLDSSYNSPLHF
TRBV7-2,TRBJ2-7,CASSSLPGLNYEQYF
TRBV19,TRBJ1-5,CASSIDRGLMGYQPQHF
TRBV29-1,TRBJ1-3,CSVLYPNSGNTIYF
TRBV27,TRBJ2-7,CASSLIPGLGSYEQYF
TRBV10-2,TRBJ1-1,CASSEWLQTEAFF
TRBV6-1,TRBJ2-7,CASSEGPSYEQYF
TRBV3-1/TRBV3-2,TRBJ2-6,CASSQYGGERSGANVLTF
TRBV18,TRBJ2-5,CASSPALQETQYF
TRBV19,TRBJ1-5,CASSMGGRNQPQHF
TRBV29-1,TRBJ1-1,CSVGTEAFF
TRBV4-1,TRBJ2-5,CASSQDRGETQYF
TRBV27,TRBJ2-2,CASSSSRGGAGTGELFF
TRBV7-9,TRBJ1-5,CASSWGQGSGNQPQHF
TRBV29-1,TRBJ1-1,CSVLSGNTEAFF
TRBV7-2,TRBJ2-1,CASSFSAGGNYNEQFF
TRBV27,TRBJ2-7,CASRTRDSYSYEQYF
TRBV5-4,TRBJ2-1,CASSGNRVFNEQFF
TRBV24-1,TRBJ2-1,CATSDPDSLNEQFF
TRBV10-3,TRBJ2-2,CAIYRDSTTGELFF
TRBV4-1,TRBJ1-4,CASSRDRDRAEKLFF
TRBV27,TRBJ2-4,CASSLGSKNIQYF
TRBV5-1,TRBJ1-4,CASTGTNEKLFF
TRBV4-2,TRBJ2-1,CASSQESSGGRFF
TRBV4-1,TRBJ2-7,CASSRSSQNEQYF
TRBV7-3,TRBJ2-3,CASSLGTGSTDTQYF
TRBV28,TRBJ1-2,CASSVTGQPTNYGYTF
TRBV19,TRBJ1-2,CASSISGNYGYTF
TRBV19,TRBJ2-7,CASSMSESYEQYF
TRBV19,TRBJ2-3,CASSIGGTDTQYF
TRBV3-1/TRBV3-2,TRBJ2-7,CASRDRGTYEQYF
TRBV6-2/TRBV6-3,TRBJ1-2,CASSYMSSFPYGYTF
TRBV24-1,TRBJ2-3,CATSLTGGITDTQYF
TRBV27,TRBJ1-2,CASSLRGSSNYGYTF
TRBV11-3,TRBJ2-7,CASSGQGGHEQYF